This T cell receptor (beta chain) derives from a study of CD8+ T cells in alopecia areata. Study-wide findings and caveats: Lesional scalp, especially alopecia totalis/universalis, showed higher clonality than normal scalp.

This clone was observed a single time. What it binds is unknown. As to treatment: oral pan-JAK inhibitor, 5-10 mg twice daily. RNA was isolated and reverse transcribed to cDNA, the sequencing template. Sequencing was performed with immunoSEQ multiplex PCR; in TCRdb, only in-frame clones are kept and a portion is missing. Of nearly 95,000 clones listed, about two thirds are singletons. This specimen consisted of CD8+ T cells sorted from blood, obtained at week 44, from a patient treated with tofacitinib. The sequence came from a human donor with alopecia areata.

The CDR3 protein is CASSPGTANTEAFF. CDR3 nucleotide sequence: TGTGCCAGCAGCCCCGGGACTGCGAACACTGAAGCTTTCTTT. V gene TRBV5-6 combines with J gene TRBJ1-1, with D possibly being TRBD1 (5 bases). Trimming removed 4 bases at V and 1 base at J, with 11 bases between. The CDR3 loop spans 14 amino acids. Germline V lookup: CDR1 SGHDT, CDR2 YYEEEE.